This TCR beta chain emerged from a study of T cell responses to AZD1222 COVID-19 vaccine. About the research overall: Some second doses came at about 4 weeks and others at about 12 weeks; these were pooled. General observations from the study: Possibly, clonal diversity was underestimated; donors were largely white British and included more females.

Germline CDR1 and CDR2: SEHNR and FQNEAQ (reference sequence). V was pared by 1 base and J by 2 bases, with 9 bases between. This CDR3 is built from 15 residues. The protocol was immunoSEQ multiplex PCR, while the TCRdb copy is restricted to in-frame clones and leaves out a portion. The sample comprises 85,000 to 130,000 clones, 90% of which are singletons, and approximately 4.7% rests with the top ten. In the case of this clone: What it recognizes is unknown.

The sequencing here drew on peripheral blood, taken on day 0 of AZD1222 vaccination. The V and J genes are TRBV7-9 and TRBJ1-3; TRBD1 might be the D (5 bases). This TCR derives from an adult in good health. The DNA of the CDR3 is TGTGCCAGCAGCTTAGTCAGGGACCCTGGAAACACCATATATTTT. This translates into CASSLVRDPGNTIYF. Together with reference TRBV7-9 and TRBJ1-3, the CDR3 gives the full variable domain: DTGVSQNPRHKITKRGQNVTFRCDPISEHNRLYWYRQTLGQGPEFLTYFQNEAQLEKSRLLSDRFSAERPKGSFSTLEIQRTEQGDSAMYLCASSLVRDPGNTIYFGEGSWLTVV.